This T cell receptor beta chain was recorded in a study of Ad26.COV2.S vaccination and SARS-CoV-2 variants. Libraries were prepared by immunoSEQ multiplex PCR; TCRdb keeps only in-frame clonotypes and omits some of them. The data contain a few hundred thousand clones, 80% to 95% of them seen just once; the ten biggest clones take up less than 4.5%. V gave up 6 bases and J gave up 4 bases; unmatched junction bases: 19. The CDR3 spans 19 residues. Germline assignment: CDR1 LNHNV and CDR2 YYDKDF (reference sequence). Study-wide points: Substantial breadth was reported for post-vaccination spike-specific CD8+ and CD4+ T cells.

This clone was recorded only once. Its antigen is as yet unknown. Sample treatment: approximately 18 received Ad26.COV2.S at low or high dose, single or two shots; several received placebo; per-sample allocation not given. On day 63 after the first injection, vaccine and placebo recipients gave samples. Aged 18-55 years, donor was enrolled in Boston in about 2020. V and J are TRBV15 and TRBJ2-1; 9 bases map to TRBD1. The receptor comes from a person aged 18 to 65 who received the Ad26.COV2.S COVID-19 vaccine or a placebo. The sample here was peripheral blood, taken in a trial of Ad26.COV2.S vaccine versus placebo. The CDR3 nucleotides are TGTGCCACCAGTCCTACTTGGGCAGTGGGGACAGGGCCTTACAATGAGCAGTTCTTC. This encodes CATSPTWAVGTGPYNEQFF.